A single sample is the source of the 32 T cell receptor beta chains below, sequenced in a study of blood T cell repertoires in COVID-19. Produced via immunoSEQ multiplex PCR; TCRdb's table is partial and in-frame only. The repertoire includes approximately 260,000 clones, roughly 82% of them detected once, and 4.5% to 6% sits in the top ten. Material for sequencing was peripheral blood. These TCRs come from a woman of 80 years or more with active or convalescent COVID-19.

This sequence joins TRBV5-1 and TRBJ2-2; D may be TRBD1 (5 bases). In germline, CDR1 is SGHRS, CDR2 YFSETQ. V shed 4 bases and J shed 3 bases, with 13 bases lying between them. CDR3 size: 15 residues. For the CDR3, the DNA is TGCGCCAGCAGCCCGCCGCAGGGTGACACCGGGGAGCTGTTTTTT. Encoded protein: CASSPPQGDTGELFF.

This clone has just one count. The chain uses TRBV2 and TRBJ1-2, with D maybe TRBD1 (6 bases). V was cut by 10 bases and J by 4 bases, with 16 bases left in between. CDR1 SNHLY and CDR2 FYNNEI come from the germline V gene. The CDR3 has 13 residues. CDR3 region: CATTIQGAYGYTF. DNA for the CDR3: TGTGCCACGACCATACAGGGAGCCTATGGCTACACCTTC.

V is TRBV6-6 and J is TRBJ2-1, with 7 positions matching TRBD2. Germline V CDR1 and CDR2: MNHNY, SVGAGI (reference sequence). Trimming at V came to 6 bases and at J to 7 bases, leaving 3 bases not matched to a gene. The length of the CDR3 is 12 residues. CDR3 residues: CASSPGGNEQFF. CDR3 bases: TGTGCCAGCAGCCCGGGGGGTAATGAGCAGTTCTTC.

The CDR3 here is CASRPGTSAYEQYF. CDR3 bases: TGTGCCAGCAGACCAGGGACTAGCGCCTACGAGCAGTACTTC. The chain couples TRBV7-9 to TRBJ2-7; 10 bases match TRBD2. Germline CDR1 SEHNR, CDR2 FQNEAQ (reference sequence). CDR3 size: 14 residues. The J segment lost 2 bases and the V segment lost 6 bases, leaving 4 bases of the junction unmatched. Drawing the rest from reference TRBV7-9 and TRBJ2-7, the complete variable domain is DTGVSQNPRHKITKRGQNVTFRCDPISEHNRLYWYRQTLGQGPEFLTYFQNEAQLEKSRLLSDRFSAERPKGSFSTLEIQRTEQGDSAMYLCASRPGTSAYEQYFGPGTRLTVT.

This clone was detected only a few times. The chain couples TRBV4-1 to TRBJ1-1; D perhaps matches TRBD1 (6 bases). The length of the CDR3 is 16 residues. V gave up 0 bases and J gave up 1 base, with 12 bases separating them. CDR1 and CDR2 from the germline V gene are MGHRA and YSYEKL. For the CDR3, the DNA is TGCGCCAGCAGCCAAGATCACAGGGTCACGAACACTGAAGCTTTCTTT. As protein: CASSQDHRVTNTEAFF.

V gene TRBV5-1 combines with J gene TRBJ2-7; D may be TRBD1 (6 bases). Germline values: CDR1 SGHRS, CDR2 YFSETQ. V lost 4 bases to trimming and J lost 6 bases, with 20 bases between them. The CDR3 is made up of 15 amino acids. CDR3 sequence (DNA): TGCGCCAGCAGCCCCTACGCTTCAGGGGATCGCGAGCAGTACTTC. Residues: CASSPYASGDREQYF.

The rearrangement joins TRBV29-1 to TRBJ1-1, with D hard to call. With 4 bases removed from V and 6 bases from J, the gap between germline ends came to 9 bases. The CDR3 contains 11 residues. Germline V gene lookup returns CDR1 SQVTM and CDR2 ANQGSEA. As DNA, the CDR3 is TGCAGCGTTGTGAGTCTGTCTGAAGCTTTCTTT. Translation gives CSVVSLSEAFF.

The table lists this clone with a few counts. CDR3 coding DNA: TGTGCCAGCAAGATTCAGGGTGGCTACGAGCAGTACTTC. Protein product: CASKIQGGYEQYF. The genes are TRBV28 and TRBJ2-7, with D possibly being TRBD1 (5 bases). V was cut by 7 bases and J by 3 bases, with 13 bases left in between. Germline V gives CDR1 MDHEN, CDR2 SYDVKM. This CDR3 is 13 amino acids long.

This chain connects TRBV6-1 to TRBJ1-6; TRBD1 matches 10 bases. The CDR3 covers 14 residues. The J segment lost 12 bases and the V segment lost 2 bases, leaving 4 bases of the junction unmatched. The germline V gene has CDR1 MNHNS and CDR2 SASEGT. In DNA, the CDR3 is TGTGCCAGCAGTGAAACGACAGGGGGCCTACCCCTCCACTTT. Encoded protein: CASSETTGGLPLHF.

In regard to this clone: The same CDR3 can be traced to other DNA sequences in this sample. Here the CDR3 reads CASSRQGATNEKLFF. In DNA form, the CDR3 reads TGTGCCAGCAGCCGACAGGGAGCAACTAATGAAAAACTGTTTTTT. This chain uses TRBV28 with TRBJ1-4; 7 bases are shared with TRBD1. Germline V CDR1 and CDR2: MDHEN, SYDVKM. The V segment lost 6 bases and the J segment 0 bases; nucleotides outside the gene matches: 4. CDR3 length: 15 residues.

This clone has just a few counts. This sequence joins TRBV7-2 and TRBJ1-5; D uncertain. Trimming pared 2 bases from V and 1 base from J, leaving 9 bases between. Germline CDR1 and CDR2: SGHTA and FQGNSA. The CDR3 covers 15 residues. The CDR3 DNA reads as TGTGCCAGCAGCTTAAATCCGAGCAGCAATCAGCCCCAGCATTTT. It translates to CASSLNPSSNQPQHF.

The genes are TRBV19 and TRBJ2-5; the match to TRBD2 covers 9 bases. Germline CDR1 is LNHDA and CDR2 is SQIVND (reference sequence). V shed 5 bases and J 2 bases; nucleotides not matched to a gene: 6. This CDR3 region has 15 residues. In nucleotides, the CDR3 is TGTGCCAGTAGTTCAAGACTAGCGGATCAAGAGACCCAGTACTTC. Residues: CASSSRLADQETQYF.

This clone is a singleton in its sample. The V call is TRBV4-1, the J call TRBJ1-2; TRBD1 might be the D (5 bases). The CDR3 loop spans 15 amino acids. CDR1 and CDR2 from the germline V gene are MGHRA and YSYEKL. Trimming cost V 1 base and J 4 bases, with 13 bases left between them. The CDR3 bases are TGCGCCAGCAGCCAAGCGCAGACAGTAATCTATGGCTACACCTTC. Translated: CASSQAQTVIYGYTF.

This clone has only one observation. This CDR3 reads CATSVDLSGNEQFF. CDR3 bases: TGTGCCACCAGTGTGGACTTAAGTGGCAATGAGCAGTTCTTC. V and J are TRBV24-1 and TRBJ2-1; a weak D match, TRBD2 (5 bases). V dropped 5 bases and J dropped 6 bases, with 13 bases sitting between them. This CDR3 contains 14 residues. Germline V lookup: CDR1 KGHDR, CDR2 SFDVKD.

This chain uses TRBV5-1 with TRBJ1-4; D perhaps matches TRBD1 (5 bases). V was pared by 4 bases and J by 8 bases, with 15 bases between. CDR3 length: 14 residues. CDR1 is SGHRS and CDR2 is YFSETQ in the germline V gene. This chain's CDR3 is CASSPRDEGEKLFF. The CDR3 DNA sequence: TGCGCCAGCAGCCCGCGGGACGAGGGGGAAAAACTGTTTTTT.

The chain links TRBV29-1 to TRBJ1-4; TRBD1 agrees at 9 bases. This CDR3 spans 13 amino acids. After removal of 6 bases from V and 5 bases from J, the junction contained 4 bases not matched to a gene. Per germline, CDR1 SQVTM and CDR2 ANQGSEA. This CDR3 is CSVGTGRNEKLFF. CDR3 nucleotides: TGCAGCGTCGGGACAGGGAGAAATGAAAAACTGTTTTTT. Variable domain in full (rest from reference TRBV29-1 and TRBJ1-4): SAVISQKPSRDICQRGTSLTIQCQVDSQVTMMFWYRQQPGQSLTLIATANQGSEATYESGFVIDKFPISRPNLTFSTLTVSNMSPEDSSIYLCSVGTGRNEKLFFGSGTQLSVL.

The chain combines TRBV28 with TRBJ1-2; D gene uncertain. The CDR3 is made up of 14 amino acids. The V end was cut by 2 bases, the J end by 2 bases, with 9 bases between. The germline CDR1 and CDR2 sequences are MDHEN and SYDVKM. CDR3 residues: CASSLRGPNYGYTF. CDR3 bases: TGTGCCAGCAGTTTAAGAGGTCCGAACTATGGCTACACCTTC.

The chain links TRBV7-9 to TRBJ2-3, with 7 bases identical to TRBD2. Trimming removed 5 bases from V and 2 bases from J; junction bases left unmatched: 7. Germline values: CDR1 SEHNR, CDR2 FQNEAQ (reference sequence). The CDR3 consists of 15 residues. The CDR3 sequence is CASSNQRGYTDTQYF. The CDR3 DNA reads TGTGCCAGCAGCAACCAGCGGGGATACACAGATACGCAGTATTTT.

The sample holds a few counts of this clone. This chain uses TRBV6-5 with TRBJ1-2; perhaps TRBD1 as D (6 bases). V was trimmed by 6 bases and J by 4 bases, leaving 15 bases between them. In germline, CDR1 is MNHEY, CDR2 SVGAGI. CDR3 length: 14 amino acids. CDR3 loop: CASRTGGKTYGYTF. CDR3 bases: TGTGCCAGCAGAACTGGGGGCAAGACCTATGGCTACACCTTC.

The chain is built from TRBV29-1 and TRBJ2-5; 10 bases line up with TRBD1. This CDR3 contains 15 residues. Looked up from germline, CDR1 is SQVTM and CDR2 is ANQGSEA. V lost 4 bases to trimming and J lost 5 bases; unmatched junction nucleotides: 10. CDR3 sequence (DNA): TGCAGCGTTGCCCCGGGACAGGGGCCCGGGGAGACCCAGTACTTC. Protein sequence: CSVAPGQGPGETQYF.

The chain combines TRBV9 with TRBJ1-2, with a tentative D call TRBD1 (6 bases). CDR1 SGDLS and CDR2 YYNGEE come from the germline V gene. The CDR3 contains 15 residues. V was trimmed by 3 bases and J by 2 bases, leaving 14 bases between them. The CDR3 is CASSGHRDANYGYTF. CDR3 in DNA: TGTGCCAGCAGCGGACACAGGGATGCGAACTATGGCTACACCTTC.

The CDR3: CASSYSGGNYGYTF. For the CDR3, the DNA is TGTGCCAGCAGTTACTCTGGCGGGAACTATGGCTACACCTTC. This chain connects TRBV6-5 to TRBJ1-2; D not certain. The CDR3 runs to 14 residues. Trimming removed 0 bases from V and 2 bases from J, with 7 bases in between. CDR1 MNHEY and CDR2 SVGAGI come from the germline V gene.

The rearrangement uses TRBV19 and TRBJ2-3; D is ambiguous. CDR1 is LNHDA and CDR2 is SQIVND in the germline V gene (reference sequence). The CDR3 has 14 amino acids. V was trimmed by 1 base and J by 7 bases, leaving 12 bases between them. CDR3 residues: CASSIGQMRYTQYF. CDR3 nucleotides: TGTGCCAGTAGTATAGGCCAAATGCGGTATACGCAGTATTTT.

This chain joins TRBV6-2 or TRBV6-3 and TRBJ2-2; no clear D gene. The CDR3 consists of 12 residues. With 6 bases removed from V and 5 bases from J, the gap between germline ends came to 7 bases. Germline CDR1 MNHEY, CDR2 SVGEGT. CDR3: CASRPTTGELFF. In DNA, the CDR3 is TGTGCCAGCAGACCTACAACCGGGGAGCTGTTTTTT.

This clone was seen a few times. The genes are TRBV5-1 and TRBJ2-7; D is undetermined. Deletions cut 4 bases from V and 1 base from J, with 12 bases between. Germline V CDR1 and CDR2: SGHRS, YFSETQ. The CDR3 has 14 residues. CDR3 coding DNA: TGCGCCAGCAGCGCTGACTTGCGATCCTACGAGCAGTACTTC. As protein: CASSADLRSYEQYF.

The CDR3 spells CASSEYRGGETQYF. Written as DNA, the CDR3 is TGTGCCAGCAGTGAATACAGGGGTGGGGAGACCCAGTACTTC. J is TRBJ2-5 and V is TRBV2; 7 nucleotides align to TRBD1. Germline V CDR1 and CDR2: SNHLY, FYNNEI. The CDR3 runs 14 residues. The ends lost 2 bases at V and 5 bases at J; junction bases unmatched: 5.

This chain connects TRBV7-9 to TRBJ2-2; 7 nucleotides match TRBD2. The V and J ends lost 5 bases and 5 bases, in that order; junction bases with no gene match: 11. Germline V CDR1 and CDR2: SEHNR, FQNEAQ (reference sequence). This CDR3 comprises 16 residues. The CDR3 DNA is TGTGCCAGCAGCGGGGGAGGCGGGAGTCAAACCGGGGAGCTGTTTTTT. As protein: CASSGGGGSQTGELFF.

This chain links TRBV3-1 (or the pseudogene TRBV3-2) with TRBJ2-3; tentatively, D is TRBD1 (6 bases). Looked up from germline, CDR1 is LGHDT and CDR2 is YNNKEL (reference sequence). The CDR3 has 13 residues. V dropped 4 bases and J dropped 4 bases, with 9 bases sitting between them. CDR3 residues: CASSRGQPDTQYF. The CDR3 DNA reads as TGTGCCAGCAGCCGGGGGCAGCCAGATACGCAGTATTTT.

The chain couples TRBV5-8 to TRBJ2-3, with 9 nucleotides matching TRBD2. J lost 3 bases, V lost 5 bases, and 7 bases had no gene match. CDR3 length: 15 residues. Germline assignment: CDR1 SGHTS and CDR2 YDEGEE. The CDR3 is CASRRGGAGTDTQYF. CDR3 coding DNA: TGTGCCAGCAGGCGGGGGGGCGCAGGGACAGATACGCAGTATTTT.

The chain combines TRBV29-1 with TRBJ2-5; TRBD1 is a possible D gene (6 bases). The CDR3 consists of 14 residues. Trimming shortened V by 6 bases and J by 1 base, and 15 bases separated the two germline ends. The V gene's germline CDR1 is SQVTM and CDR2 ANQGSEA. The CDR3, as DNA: TGCAGCGTGGACGGACAGCCCTCCCAAGAGACCCAGTACTTC. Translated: CSVDGQPSQETQYF.

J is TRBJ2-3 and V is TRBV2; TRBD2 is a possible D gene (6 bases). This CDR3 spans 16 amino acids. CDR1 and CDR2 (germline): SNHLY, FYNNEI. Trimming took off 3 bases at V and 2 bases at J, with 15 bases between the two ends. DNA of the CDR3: TGTGCCAGCAGTGATGGTCTAGCGCGATCCACAGATACGCAGTATTTT. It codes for CASSDGLARSTDTQYF.

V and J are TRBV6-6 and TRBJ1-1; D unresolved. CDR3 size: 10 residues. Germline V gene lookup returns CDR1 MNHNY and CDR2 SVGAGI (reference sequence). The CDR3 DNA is TGTAAAGCAGGGAACACTGAAGCTTTCTTT. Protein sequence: CKAGNTEAFF.